The clone carrying this T cell receptor beta chain came up many times. One entry per CDR3 protein results from TCRdb running MiXCR on the multiplex PCR reads. The table has 150,000 to 250,000 distinct CDR3 sequences, 31% seen once. This sample was included in a study of breast tumors, draining lymph nodes, adjacent tissues. CDR3 size: 13 residues. The germline gives CDR1 SNHLY, CDR2 FYNNEI. Trimming took 5 bases from V and 4 from J, leaving 9 bases between them. Samples came from axillary lymph nodes draining the breast cancer. Sequenced: axillary lymph node tissue. The rearrangement uses TRBV2 and TRBJ1-5; no firm D call. This clonotype originated in a female donor with breast cancer. Some clones in this sample may be carry-over from other donors' samples. In DNA, the CDR3 is TGTGCCAGCAGTACTCAAGTGAATCAGCCCCAGCATTTT. As protein: CASSTQVNQPQHF.